A selection of T cell receptor beta chains follows, all from one sample in a study of response to subunit inactivated influenza vaccine. Via MiXCR, TCRdb re-called the RT-PCR reads, giving one row per CDR3 protein. The data hold some 520,000 distinct CDR3 sequences, with 16% observed a single time. Specimen: CD4+ T cells sorted from PBMCs, collected around 2 years after vaccination. The receptors shown here come from a man aged 45 to 75 who received an inactivated influenza vaccine. Each CDR3 is given with its conserved first and last residue. Fields, in order: V gene, J gene, clone size, CDR3 protein. Not every row has a clone size; where given, it reads once, few, many or a size class.

TRBV5-5	TRBJ2-3	few	CASSFGGRTSTDTQYF
TRBV3-1	TRBJ2-1	-	CASSHPPSGGLNEQFF
TRBV10-3	TRBJ2-7	few	CAISGRLATYEQYF
TRBV27	TRBJ2-7	many	CASSKTALISEQYF
TRBV29-1	TRBJ2-1	few	CSVNPGPSSYNEQFF
TRBV5-1	TRBJ1-1	once	CASSLALGSGTEAFF
TRBV6-5	TRBJ1-2	-	CASSIRQVSYGYTF
TRBV5-1	TRBJ2-5	many	CASSLGTSGPREAQYF
TRBV24-1	TRBJ2-2	-	CATSDHGTGELFF
TRBV10-3	TRBJ2-1	few	CAISAAEGGNEQFF
TRBV20-1	TRBJ2-7	-	CSVGSSRRSYEQYF
TRBV10-3	TRBJ2-3	few	CAIRGTSGGAKTDTQYF
TRBV15	TRBJ2-1	-	CATSRPTGFSYNEQFF
TRBV12-3/TRBV12-4	TRBJ2-3	-	CASSFGQNTDTQYF
TRBV20-1	TRBJ1-4	few	CSARTGGRLFF
TRBV28	TRBJ2-7	-	CASTASFGGEQYF
TRBV2	TRBJ2-1	many	CASSVRNEQFF
TRBV5-1	TRBJ2-1	-	CASSPGTSGGAGGEQFF
TRBV10-3	TRBJ2-3	-	CAISASGTSGRAVLSDTQYF
TRBV7-9	TRBJ2-1	few	CASWTGFNNEQFF
TRBV10-3	TRBJ2-2	-	CAISGGQGLTGELFF
TRBV7-9	TRBJ1-1	-	CASSSQIMNTEAFF
TRBV20-1	TRBJ2-7	-	CSATNRDTPYEQYF